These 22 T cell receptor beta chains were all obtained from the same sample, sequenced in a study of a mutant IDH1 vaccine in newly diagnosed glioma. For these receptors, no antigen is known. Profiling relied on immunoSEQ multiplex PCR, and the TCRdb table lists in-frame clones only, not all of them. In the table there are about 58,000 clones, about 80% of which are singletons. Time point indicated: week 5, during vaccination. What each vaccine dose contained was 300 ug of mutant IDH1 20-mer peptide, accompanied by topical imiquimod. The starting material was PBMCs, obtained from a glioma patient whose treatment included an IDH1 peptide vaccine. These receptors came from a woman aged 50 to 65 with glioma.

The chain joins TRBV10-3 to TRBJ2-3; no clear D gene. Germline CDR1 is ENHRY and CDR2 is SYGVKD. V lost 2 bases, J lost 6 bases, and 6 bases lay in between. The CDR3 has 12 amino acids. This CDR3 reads CAISEELDTQYF. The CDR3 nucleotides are TGTGCCATCAGTGAGGAATTGGATACGCAGTATTTT.

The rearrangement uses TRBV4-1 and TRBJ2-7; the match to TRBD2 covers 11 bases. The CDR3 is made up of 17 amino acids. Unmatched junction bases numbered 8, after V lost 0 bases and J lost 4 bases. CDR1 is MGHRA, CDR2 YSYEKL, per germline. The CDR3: CASSQEGVASGGYEQYF. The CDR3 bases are TGCGCCAGCAGCCAAGAGGGGGTGGCTAGCGGGGGGTACGAGCAGTACTTC.

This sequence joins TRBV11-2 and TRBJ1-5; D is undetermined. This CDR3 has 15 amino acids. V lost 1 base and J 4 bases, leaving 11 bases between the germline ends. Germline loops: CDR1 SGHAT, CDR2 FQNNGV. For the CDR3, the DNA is TGTGCCAGCAGCTTAGGAGGGTCGACAAATCAGCCCCAGCATTTT. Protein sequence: CASSLGGSTNQPQHF.

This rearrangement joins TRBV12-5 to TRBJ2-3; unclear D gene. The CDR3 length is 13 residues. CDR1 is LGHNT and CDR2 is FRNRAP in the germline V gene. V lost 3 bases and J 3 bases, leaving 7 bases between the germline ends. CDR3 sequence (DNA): TGTGCTAGTGGTTTTTACGGGACAGATACGCAGTATTTT. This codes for CASGFYGTDTQYF.

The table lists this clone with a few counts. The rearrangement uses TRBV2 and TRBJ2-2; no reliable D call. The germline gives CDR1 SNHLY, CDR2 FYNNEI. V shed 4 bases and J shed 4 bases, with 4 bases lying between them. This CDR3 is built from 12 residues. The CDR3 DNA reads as TGTGCCAGCAGTGTGTCCACCGGGGAGCTGTTTTTT. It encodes CASSVSTGELFF.

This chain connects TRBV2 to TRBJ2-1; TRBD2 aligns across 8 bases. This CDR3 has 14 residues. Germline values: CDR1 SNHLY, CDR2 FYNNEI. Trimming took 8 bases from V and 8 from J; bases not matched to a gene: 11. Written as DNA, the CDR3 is TGTGCCAGCCCCGGTCTTCCGGGGGGGGATGAGCAGTTCTTC. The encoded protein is CASPGLPGGDEQFF.

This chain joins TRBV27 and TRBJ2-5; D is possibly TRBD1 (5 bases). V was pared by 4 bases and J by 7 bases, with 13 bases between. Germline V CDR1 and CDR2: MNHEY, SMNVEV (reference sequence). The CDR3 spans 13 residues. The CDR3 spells CASSSAGQRTQYF. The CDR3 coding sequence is TGTGCCAGCAGTTCGGCAGGGCAGCGGACCCAGTACTTC.

CDR3 sequence reads: CASSSNVATNYGYTF. In DNA form, the CDR3 reads TGCGCCAGCAGCTCGAATGTGGCCACTAACTATGGCTACACCTTC. The V gene is TRBV5-1, the J gene TRBJ1-2; unclear D gene. Trimming pared 3 bases from V and 0 bases from J, leaving 12 bases between. The germline V gene encodes CDR1 SGHRS and CDR2 YFSETQ. The CDR3 loop spans 15 amino acids.

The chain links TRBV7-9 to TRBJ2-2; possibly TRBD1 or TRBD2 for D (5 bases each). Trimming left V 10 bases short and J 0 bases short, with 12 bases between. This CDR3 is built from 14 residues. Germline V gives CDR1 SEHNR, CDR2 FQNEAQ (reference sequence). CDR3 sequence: CANWDAANTGELFF. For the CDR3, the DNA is TGTGCCAACTGGGACGCCGCGAACACCGGGGAGCTGTTTTTT.

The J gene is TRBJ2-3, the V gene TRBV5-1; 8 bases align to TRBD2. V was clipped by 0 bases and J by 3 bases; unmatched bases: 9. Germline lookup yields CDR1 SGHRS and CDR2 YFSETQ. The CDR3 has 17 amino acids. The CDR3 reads CASSLVAGGAGTDTQYF. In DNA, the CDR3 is TGCGCCAGCAGCTTGGTAGCCGGGGGGGCGGGTACAGATACGCAGTATTTT.

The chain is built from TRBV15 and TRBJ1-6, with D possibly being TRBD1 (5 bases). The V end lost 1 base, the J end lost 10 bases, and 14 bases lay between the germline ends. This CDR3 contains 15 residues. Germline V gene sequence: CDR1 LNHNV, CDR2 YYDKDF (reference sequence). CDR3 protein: CATSRVRQGRSPLHF. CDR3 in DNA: TGTGCCACCAGCAGAGTTCGGCAGGGACGCTCACCCCTCCACTTT.

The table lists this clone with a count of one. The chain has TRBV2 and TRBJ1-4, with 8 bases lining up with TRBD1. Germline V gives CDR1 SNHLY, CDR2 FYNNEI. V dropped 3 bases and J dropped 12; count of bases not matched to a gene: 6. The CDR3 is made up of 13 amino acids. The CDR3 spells CASSDSGQEQLFF. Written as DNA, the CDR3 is TGTGCCAGCAGTGACTCGGGACAGGAACAACTGTTTTTT.

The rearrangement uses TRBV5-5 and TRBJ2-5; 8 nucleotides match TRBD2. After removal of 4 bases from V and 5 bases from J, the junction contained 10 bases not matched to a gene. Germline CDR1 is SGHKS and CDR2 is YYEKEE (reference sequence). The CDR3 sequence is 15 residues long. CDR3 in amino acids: CASSPLGGAGETQYF. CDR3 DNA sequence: TGTGCCAGCAGCCCTCTCGGGGGGGCCGGGGAGACCCAGTACTTC. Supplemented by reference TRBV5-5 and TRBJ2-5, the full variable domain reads DAGVTQSPTHLIKTRGQQVTLRCSPISGHKSVSWYQQVLGQGPQFIFQYYEKEERGRGNFPDRFSARQFPNYSSELNVNALLLGDSALYLCASSPLGGAGETQYFGPGTRLLVL.

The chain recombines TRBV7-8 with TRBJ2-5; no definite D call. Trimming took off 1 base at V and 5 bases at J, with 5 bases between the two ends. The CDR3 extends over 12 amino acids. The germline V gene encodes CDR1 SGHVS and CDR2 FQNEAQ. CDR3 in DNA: TGTGCCAGCAGCTTAGGTCCGGAGACCCAGTACTTC. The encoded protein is CASSLGPETQYF.

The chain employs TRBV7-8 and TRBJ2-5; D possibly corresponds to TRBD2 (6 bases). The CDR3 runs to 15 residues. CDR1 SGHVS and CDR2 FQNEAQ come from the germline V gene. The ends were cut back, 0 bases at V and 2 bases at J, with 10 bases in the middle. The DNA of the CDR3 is TGTGCCAGCAGCTTAGCGAGCGGACTACAAGAGACCCAGTACTTC. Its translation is CASSLASGLQETQYF.

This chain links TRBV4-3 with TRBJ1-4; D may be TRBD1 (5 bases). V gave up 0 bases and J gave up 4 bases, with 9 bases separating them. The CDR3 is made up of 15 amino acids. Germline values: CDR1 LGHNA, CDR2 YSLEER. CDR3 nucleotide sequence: TGCGCCAGCAGCCAAGATCGGCAGGGTAATGAAAAACTGTTTTTT. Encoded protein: CASSQDRQGNEKLFF.

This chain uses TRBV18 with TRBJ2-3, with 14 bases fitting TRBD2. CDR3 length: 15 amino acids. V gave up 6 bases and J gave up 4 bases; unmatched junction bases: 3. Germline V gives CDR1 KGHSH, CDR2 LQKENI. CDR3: CASSGLAGGADTQYF. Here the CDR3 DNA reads TGTGCCAGCTCTGGACTAGCGGGGGGCGCAGATACGCAGTATTTT.

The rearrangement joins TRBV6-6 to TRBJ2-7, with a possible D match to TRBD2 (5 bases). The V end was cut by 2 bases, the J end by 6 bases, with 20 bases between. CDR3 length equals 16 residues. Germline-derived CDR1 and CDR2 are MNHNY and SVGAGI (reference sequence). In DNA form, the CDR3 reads TGTGCCAGCAGTTACCCGGGAAACCGGCGTCGGGGCGAGCAGTACTTC. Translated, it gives CASSYPGNRRRGEQYF.

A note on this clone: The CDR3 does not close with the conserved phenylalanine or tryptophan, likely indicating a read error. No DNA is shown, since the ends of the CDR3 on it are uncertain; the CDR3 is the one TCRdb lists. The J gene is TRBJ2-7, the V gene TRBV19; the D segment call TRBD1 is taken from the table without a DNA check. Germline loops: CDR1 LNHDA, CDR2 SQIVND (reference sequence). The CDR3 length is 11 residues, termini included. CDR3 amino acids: CASSMARPILG.

The CDR3 DNA reads as TGCGCCAGCAGCCCCCTTTCCCCAGATACGCAGTATTTT. Its protein product is CASSPLSPDTQYF. V gene TRBV4-1 combines with J gene TRBJ2-3; unclear D gene. Germline V gives CDR1 MGHRA, CDR2 YSYEKL. The V end lost 4 bases, the J end lost 4 bases, and 9 bases lay between the germline ends. The CDR3 has 13 residues.

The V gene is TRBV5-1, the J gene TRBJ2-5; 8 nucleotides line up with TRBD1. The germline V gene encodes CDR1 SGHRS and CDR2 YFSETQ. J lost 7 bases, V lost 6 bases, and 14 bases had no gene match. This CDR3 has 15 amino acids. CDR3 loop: CASKGTTGVGGTQYF. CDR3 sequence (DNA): TGCGCCAGCAAGGGAACGACAGGGGTGGGAGGGACCCAGTACTTC.

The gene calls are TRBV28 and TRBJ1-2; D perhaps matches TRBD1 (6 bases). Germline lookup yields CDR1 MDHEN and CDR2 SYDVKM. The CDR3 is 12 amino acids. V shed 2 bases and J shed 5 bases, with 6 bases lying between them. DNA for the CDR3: TGTGCCAGCAGTTTAACAGGGTATGGCTACACCTTC. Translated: CASSLTGYGYTF.